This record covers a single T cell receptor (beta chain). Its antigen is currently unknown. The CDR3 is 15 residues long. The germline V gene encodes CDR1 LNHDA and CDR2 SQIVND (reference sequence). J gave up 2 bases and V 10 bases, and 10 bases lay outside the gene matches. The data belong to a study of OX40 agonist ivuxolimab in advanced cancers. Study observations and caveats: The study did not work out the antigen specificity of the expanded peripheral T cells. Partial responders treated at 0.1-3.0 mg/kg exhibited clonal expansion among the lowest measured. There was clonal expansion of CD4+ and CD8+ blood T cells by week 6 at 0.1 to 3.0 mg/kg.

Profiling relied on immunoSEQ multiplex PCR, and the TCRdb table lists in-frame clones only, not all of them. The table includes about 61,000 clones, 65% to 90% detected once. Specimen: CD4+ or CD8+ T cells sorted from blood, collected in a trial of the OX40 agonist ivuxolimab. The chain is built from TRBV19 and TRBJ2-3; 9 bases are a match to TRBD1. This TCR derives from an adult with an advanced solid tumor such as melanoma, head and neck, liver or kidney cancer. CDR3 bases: TGTGCCACCGCGGACAGGGGCGATCACACAGATACGCAGTATTTT. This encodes CATADRGDHTDTQYF.